These 25 T cell receptor beta chains share one sample of origin, sequenced in a study of CD8+ T cells in alopecia areata. Indicated treatment: oral pan-JAK inhibitor, 5-10 mg twice daily. RNA was extracted and reverse transcribed into cDNA as the sequencing template. Profiled with immunoSEQ multiplex PCR; TCRdb holds only in-frame clones, not every one. The sample lists fewer than 250,000 clones, around two fifths occurring once. This specimen consisted of CD4+ T cells sorted from blood, obtained at approximately week 34, from a patient treated with tofacitinib. The receptors were gathered from a human donor with alopecia areata.

This chain connects TRBV6-5 to TRBJ2-7; TRBD1 matches 8 bases. The CDR3 extends over 15 amino acids. V shed 2 bases and J 2 bases; nucleotides not matched to a gene: 5. CDR1 and CDR2 from the germline V gene are MNHEY and SVGAGI. The CDR3 is CASSYGAGGTYEQYF. Written as DNA, the CDR3 is TGTGCCAGCAGTTACGGGGCAGGGGGCACCTACGAGCAGTACTTC.

This clone was seen a few times. CDR3 nucleotide sequence: TGCAGCGTGGAATCCCCAGGAAGGGGGCTAGCCTACGAGCAGTACTTC. It yields the protein CSVESPGRGLAYEQYF. This chain links TRBV29-1 with TRBJ2-7, with TRBD1 identical over 7 bases. V shed 6 bases, J shed 2 bases, and the junction held 16 bases outside the gene matches. CDR1 and CDR2 (germline): SQVTM, ANQGSEA. The CDR3 has 16 amino acids.

The chain employs TRBV27 and TRBJ1-5, with D unresolved. The V gene's germline CDR1 is MNHEY and CDR2 SMNVEV (reference sequence). The CDR3 is 14 residues long. The V end was cut by 1 base, the J end by 3 bases, with 7 bases between. The CDR3 bases are TGTGCCAGCAGTTTATTTCTGGACAATCAGCCCCAGCATTTT. This gives the protein CASSLFLDNQPQHF.

This clone was counted a few times. The J gene is TRBJ1-1, the V gene TRBV30; 7 nucleotides agree with TRBD1. Looked up from germline, CDR1 is GTSNPN and CDR2 is SVGIG (reference sequence). J lost 6 bases, V lost 3 bases, and 7 bases had no gene match. The CDR3 runs 13 residues. CDR3 sequence: CAWSRQGSAEAFF. CDR3 bases: TGTGCCTGGAGCCGACAGGGATCGGCTGAAGCTTTCTTT.

This clone was seen once. The chain has TRBV5-1 and TRBJ2-1; D gene ambiguous. The CDR3 sequence is 14 residues long. Per the germline V gene, CDR1 is SGHRS and CDR2 is YFSETQ. The V and J ends lost 0 bases and 5 bases respectively, with 9 bases between them. In nucleotides, the CDR3 is TGCGCCAGCAGCTTGGGTGAAGGCCACAATGAGCAGTTCTTC. It yields the protein CASSLGEGHNEQFF.

The chain recombines TRBV30 with TRBJ1-2, with 10 bases aligning to TRBD1. The CDR3 sequence is 14 residues long. Germline loops: CDR1 GTSNPN, CDR2 SVGIG (reference sequence). J lost 7 bases, V lost 1 base, and 6 bases had no gene match. As DNA, the CDR3 is TGTGCCTGGAGTGATTATAGGACAGGGGGTGGCTACACCTTC. Amino acid sequence: CAWSDYRTGGGYTF.

This clone appeared many times. The chain couples TRBV29-1 to TRBJ2-1; D call uncertain. V was pared by 0 bases and J by 6 bases, with 6 bases between. This CDR3 is 12 amino acids long. Germline V gene data show CDR1 as SQVTM and CDR2 as ANQGSEA. DNA of the CDR3: TGCAGCGTTGAAGAGTTCAGCAATGAGCAGTTCTTC. It encodes CSVEEFSNEQFF.

This clone has only a few counts. J is TRBJ2-4 and V is TRBV5-4, with D perhaps matching TRBD2 (5 bases). CDR1 is SGHNT, CDR2 YYREEE, per germline (reference sequence). Trimming shortened V by 4 bases and J by 3 bases, and 14 bases separated the two germline ends. This CDR3 region has 15 residues. The CDR3: CASSPRTGNKNIQYF. In nucleotides, the CDR3 is TGTGCCAGCAGCCCACGGACGGGGAACAAAAACATTCAGTACTTC. Drawing the rest from reference TRBV5-4 and TRBJ2-4, the complete variable domain is ETGVTQSPTHLIKTRGQQVTLRCSSQSGHNTVSWYQQALGQGPQFIFQYYREEENGRGNFPPRFSGLQFPNYSSELNVNALELDDSALYLCASSPRTGNKNIQYFGAGTRLSVL.

This clone appeared a few times. This sequence joins TRBV2 and TRBJ2-3; D may be TRBD1 or TRBD2 (6 bases each). This CDR3 comprises 15 residues. Trimming took off 8 bases at V and 1 base at J, with 16 bases between the two ends. Germline CDR1 reads SNHLY; CDR2 reads FYNNEI. The CDR3, as DNA: TGTGCCAGCCAAGCCGGGGGCATTGGCACAGATACGCAGTATTTT. Translation gives CASQAGGIGTDTQYF.

The chain employs TRBV5-6 and TRBJ1-2; D call uncertain. The germline gives CDR1 SGHDT, CDR2 YYEEEE. The V gene lost 3 bases and the J gene lost 5 bases, with 14 bases spanning the gap. The CDR3 is 14 residues long. This chain's CDR3 is CASSYASVLYGYTF. The DNA for the CDR3 is TGTGCCAGCAGCTACGCTTCAGTCCTGTATGGCTACACCTTC.

The rearrangement joins TRBV5-6 to TRBJ1-5; D is uncertain. With 5 bases removed from V and 1 base from J, the gap between germline ends came to 13 bases. This CDR3 contains 15 residues. The germline V gene has CDR1 SGHDT and CDR2 YYEEEE. CDR3 DNA: TGTGCCAGCAGTTCTCTCAGTGGGAGCAATCAGCCCCAGCATTTT. It codes for CASSSLSGSNQPQHF.

The chain couples TRBV4-1 to TRBJ2-3, with D possibly TRBD1 on 5 matching bases. This CDR3 region has 14 residues. From germline, CDR1 is MGHRA and CDR2 YSYEKL. Trimming stripped 1 base from V and 2 bases from J, with 7 bases between. The CDR3 DNA sequence: TGCGCCAGCAGCCAAGGGACAAACACAGATACGCAGTATTTT. Its protein product is CASSQGTNTDTQYF.

V gene TRBV7-3 combines with J gene TRBJ2-5, with 10 positions matching TRBD2. V lost 5 bases, J lost 5 bases, and 11 bases stayed unmatched. This CDR3 has 16 amino acids. Germline CDR1 is SGHTA and CDR2 is FQGTGA. CDR3 sequence: CASSPHKRGGLETQYF. In nucleotides, the CDR3 is TGTGCCAGCAGCCCGCACAAGCGGGGGGGCCTGGAGACCCAGTACTTC.

The chain links TRBV4-1 to TRBJ2-2, with 9 bases lining up with TRBD1. Looked up from germline, CDR1 is MGHRA and CDR2 is YSYEKL. This CDR3 is 16 amino acids long. The junction had 7 bases not matched to a gene; V was cut back by 3 bases and J by 5 bases. CDR3 protein: CASSQGQGEGTGELFF. The CDR3 DNA sequence: TGCGCCAGCAGCCAGGGACAGGGTGAAGGGACCGGGGAGCTGTTTTTT.

This clone was observed once. J is TRBJ2-5 and V is TRBV30; D possibly uses TRBD1 or TRBD2 (5 bases each). Germline loops: CDR1 GTSNPN, CDR2 SVGIG (reference sequence). Trimming removed 3 bases from V and 7 bases from J, with 18 bases in between. This CDR3 comprises 14 residues. CDR3: CAWRTGSGRGTQYF. CDR3 DNA: TGTGCCTGGAGGACGGGTTCGGGGCGTGGGACCCAGTACTTC.

DNA of the CDR3: TGTGCCAGCAGCTTGGGACTCAAGCAGTACTTC. Translated, it gives CASSLGLKQYF. The chain is built from TRBV14 and TRBJ2-7; a weak D match, TRBD2 (6 bases). Germline V gene data show CDR1 as SGHDN and CDR2 as FVKESK. Trimming pared 5 bases from V and 8 bases from J, leaving 10 bases between. This CDR3 has 11 amino acids. Looking up the rest from reference TRBV14 and TRBJ2-7 gives the full variable domain: EAGVTQFPSHSVIEKGQTVTLRCDPISGHDNLYWYRRVMGKEIKFLLHFVKESKQDESGMPNNRFLAERTGGTYSTLKVQPAELEDSGVYFCASSLGLKQYFGPGTRLTVT.

V and J are TRBV7-2 and TRBJ2-3; D may be TRBD2 (6 bases). Trimming pared 5 bases from V and 5 bases from J, leaving 11 bases between. Germline V gene data show CDR1 as SGHTA and CDR2 as FQGNSA. This CDR3 spans 13 amino acids. The CDR3 coding sequence is TGTGCCAGCAGCCCCTGGGGGGAAGATACGCAGTATTTT. The encoded protein is CASSPWGEDTQYF.

The chain links TRBV5-4 to TRBJ1-2; TRBD1 aligns across 8 bases. CDR3 length equals 12 residues. Germline V gene data show CDR1 as SGHNT and CDR2 as YYREEE (reference sequence). V dropped 4 bases and J dropped 7; count of bases not matched to a gene: 3. The CDR3 coding sequence is TGTGCCAGCAGCCCAGGGACAGGTGGCTACACCTTC. This sequence encodes CASSPGTGGYTF.

This clone turned up a few times. CDR3 sequence reads: CACAGSGYGYTF. The CDR3 DNA sequence: TGTGCCTGTGCTGGTAGCGGCTATGGCTACACCTTC. The chain employs TRBV30 and TRBJ1-2; D call uncertain. Per the germline V gene, CDR1 is GTSNPN and CDR2 is SVGIG (reference sequence). CDR3 length equals 12 residues. Trimming took off 6 bases at V and 4 bases at J, with 12 bases between the two ends.

The chain is built from TRBV10-3 and TRBJ2-7; D is unresolved. The CDR3 runs 12 residues. Trimming stripped 3 bases from V and 3 bases from J, with 6 bases between. CDR1 and CDR2 (germline): ENHRY, SYGVKD. CDR3 in amino acids: CAISDGSYEQYF. The CDR3 coding sequence is TGTGCCATCAGTGACGGTAGCTACGAGCAGTACTTC.

V gene TRBV7-3 combines with J gene TRBJ2-3; a possible D gene is TRBD1 (6 bases). The CDR3 has 14 amino acids. V lost 2 bases and J 9 bases, leaving 15 bases between the germline ends. The V gene's germline CDR1 is SGHTA and CDR2 FQGTGA. The CDR3, as DNA: TGTGCCAGCAGCTTAGAAGGGGCTCAGGGGACGCAGTATTTT. This translates into CASSLEGAQGTQYF.

The chain uses TRBV29-1 and TRBJ2-1; weak D call: TRBD2 (6 bases). The V gene's germline CDR1 is SQVTM and CDR2 ANQGSEA. The CDR3 is 13 amino acids. Deletions cut 6 bases from V and 7 bases from J, with 16 bases between. The CDR3 sequence is CSVRVGLRNEQFF. CDR3 DNA sequence: TGCAGCGTGAGGGTGGGACTGCGTAATGAGCAGTTCTTC.

This clone was found many times. CDR3 nucleotide sequence: TGTGCCAGCAGTGGGCAGGGGTCTAACATTCAGTACTTC. Translating gives CASSGQGSNIQYF. V usage is TRBV2 and J usage is TRBJ2-4; D is perhaps TRBD1 (6 bases). There are 13 residues in the CDR3. Germline lookup yields CDR1 SNHLY and CDR2 FYNNEI. V shed 4 bases and J shed 7 bases, with 11 bases lying between them.

This clone has just a few counts. The chain carries TRBV2 and TRBJ2-3; maybe TRBD2 (5 bases). CDR1 is SNHLY and CDR2 is FYNNEI in the germline V gene. This CDR3 has 15 residues. Trimming cost V 4 bases and J 0 bases, with 11 bases left between them. CDR3 protein: CASSGRAGSTDTQYF. The CDR3, as DNA: TGTGCCAGCAGTGGTCGCGCGGGTAGCACAGATACGCAGTATTTT.

This clone showed up just a few times. The CDR3 loop reads CASSPNAGREQYF. The CDR3 region has the DNA TGTGCCAGCAGCCCCAACGCCGGCAGGGAGCAGTACTTC. The chain couples TRBV9 to TRBJ2-7; D call uncertain. Germline V CDR1 and CDR2: SGDLS, YYNGEE. The CDR3 runs 13 residues. V was clipped by 4 bases and J by 7 bases, with 15 bases between them.